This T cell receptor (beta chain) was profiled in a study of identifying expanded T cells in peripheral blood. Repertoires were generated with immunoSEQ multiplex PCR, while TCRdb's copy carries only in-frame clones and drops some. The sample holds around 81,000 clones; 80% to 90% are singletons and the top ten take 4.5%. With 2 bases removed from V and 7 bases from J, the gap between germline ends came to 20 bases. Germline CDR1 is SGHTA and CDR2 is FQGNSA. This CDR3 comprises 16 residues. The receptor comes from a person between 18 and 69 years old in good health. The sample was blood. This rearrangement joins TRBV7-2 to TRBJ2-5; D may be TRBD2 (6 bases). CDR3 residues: CASSLNWGDASGTQYF. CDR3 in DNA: TGTGCCAGCAGCTTAAATTGGGGGGACGCGTCGGGGACCCAGTACTTC.